The entry below gives a single T cell receptor (beta chain) sequence along with its context. The data were taken from a study of T cell changes during pregnancy in multiple sclerosis. This table comes from immunoSEQ multiplex PCR, and its TCRdb copy is limited to in-frame clones, with some not included. Here the sample spans 25,000 to 35,000 clones, around 85% being singletons. The germline V gene encodes CDR1 LNHNV and CDR2 YYDKDF (reference sequence). The V gene lost 9 bases and the J gene lost 5 bases, with 20 bases spanning the gap. The CDR3 spans 14 residues. The receptor's source is a female donor with multiple sclerosis, enrolled in a pregnancy study. Sequencing used CD8+ T cells from peripheral blood mononuclear cells, obtained after pregnancy. The chain joins TRBV15 to TRBJ2-7, with D possibly TRBD2 on 5 matching bases. DNA of the CDR3: TGTGCCACGGACGCGGGTGACGCTTCCGACGAGCAGTACTTC. Translated, it gives CATDAGDASDEQYF.